The T cell receptor beta chain described here comes from a study of Tregs in tolerant kidney transplant recipients. After removal of 3 bases from V and 5 bases from J, the junction contained 12 bases not matched to a gene. Per germline, CDR1 SGHTA and CDR2 FQGNSA. The CDR3 is made up of 16 amino acids. This table comes from immunoSEQ multiplex PCR, and its TCRdb copy is limited to in-frame clones, with some not included. The sample yields roughly 80,000 clones, 95% to 98% seen once. General study points: The small number of patients limits these findings pending further validation.

As regards this clone: Its target is not known.

This TCR was sampled from a human donor who received a combined kidney and bone marrow transplant. The sequences come from CD4+ T cells from blood, collected before the transplant. The chain links TRBV7-2 to TRBJ2-7; TRBD1 agrees at 8 bases. Written as DNA, the CDR3 is TGTGCCAGCAGCTTTAACCCCAGGGGGCGCATCGACGAGCAGTACTTC. Protein sequence: CASSFNPRGRIDEQYF.